One and the same sample provided the 11 T cell receptor beta chains below, sequenced in a study of blood T cell repertoires in COVID-19. The protocol was immunoSEQ multiplex PCR, while the TCRdb copy is restricted to in-frame clones and leaves out a portion. The sample yields around 130,000 clones, around 81% seen once. The sample taken for sequencing was peripheral blood. The receptor source for this set is a middle-aged man with active or convalescent COVID-19.

This chain links TRBV5-1 with TRBJ2-3; possible D gene TRBD1, 5 bases. CDR1 and CDR2 (germline): SGHRS, YFSETQ. The CDR3 runs 14 residues. V was cut by 4 bases and J by 4 bases, with 13 bases left in between. CDR3 loop: CASSTQGSPDTQYF. The DNA for the CDR3 is TGCGCCAGCAGCACCCAGGGCTCCCCAGATACGCAGTATTTT.

CDR3 protein: CASQTGQNEGTQYF. As DNA, the CDR3 is TGTGCCAGCCAAACGGGACAGAACGAAGGGACCCAGTACTTC. V is TRBV28 and J is TRBJ2-5, with 7 bases fitting TRBD1. The V gene end was trimmed by 8 bases and the J gene end by 7 bases; junction bases not matched to a gene: 13. The CDR3 runs 14 residues. From germline, CDR1 is MDHEN and CDR2 SYDVKM. The full variable domain, rest sourced from reference TRBV28 and TRBJ2-5, is DVKVTQSSRYLVKRTGEKVFLECVQDMDHENMFWYRQDPGLGLRLIYFSYDVKMKEKGDIPEGYSVSREKKERFSLILESASTNQTSMYLCASQTGQNEGTQYFGPGTRLLVL.

The chain has TRBV5-1 and TRBJ1-2; D remains unclear. Trimming stripped 0 bases from V and 0 bases from J, with 9 bases between. Looked up from germline, CDR1 is SGHRS and CDR2 is YFSETQ. The CDR3 runs to 15 residues. DNA for the CDR3: TGCGCCAGCAGCTTGGGAGGTAGACCTAACTATGGCTACACCTTC. Residues: CASSLGGRPNYGYTF.

The CDR3 loop is CASSRTGSGNTIYF. In nucleotides, the CDR3 is TGTGCCAGCAGTAGAACGGGCTCTGGAAACACCATATATTTT. This chain connects TRBV6-5 to TRBJ1-3; D remains ambiguous. V lost 5 bases and J lost 0, with 8 bases in between. Germline V gives CDR1 MNHEY, CDR2 SVGAGI. The CDR3 consists of 14 residues.

The V call is TRBV6-4, the J call TRBJ2-7, with 8 bases that match TRBD1. The CDR3 is 13 amino acids. Per germline, CDR1 MRHNA and CDR2 SNTAGT. V lost 8 bases and J lost 6; bases outside the gene matches: 9. The CDR3 spells CASGQGARCEQYF. The DNA for the CDR3 is TGTGCCAGCGGGCAGGGGGCGCGATGCGAGCAGTACTTC.

V usage is TRBV3-1 (or the pseudogene TRBV3-2) and J usage is TRBJ1-1; unclear D gene. Per germline, CDR1 LGHDT and CDR2 YNNKEL (reference sequence). V was shortened by 1 base and J by 1 base, with 10 bases between the two germline ends. The length of the CDR3 is 15 residues. The CDR3 bases are TGTGCCAGCAGCCAAGGGTCCGGCGGGAACACTGAAGCTTTCTTT. The encoded protein is CASSQGSGGNTEAFF.

The CDR3 DNA sequence: TGCAGCGTCGTGGGTAACAGGGGACTCACTGAAGCTTTCTTT. Amino acids: CSVVGNRGLTEAFF. The chain is built from TRBV29-1 and TRBJ1-1; 7 positions match TRBD1. This CDR3 is 14 amino acids long. After removal of 6 bases from V and 4 bases from J, the junction contained 11 bases not matched to a gene. Germline V gene lookup returns CDR1 SQVTM and CDR2 ANQGSEA.

The chain uses TRBV6-5 and TRBJ1-5; 7 nucleotides agree with TRBD1. CDR3 length: 15 residues. Germline V gene sequence: CDR1 MNHEY, CDR2 SVGAGI. The V segment lost 6 bases and the J segment 0 bases; nucleotides outside the gene matches: 5. CDR3 sequence (DNA): TGTGCCAGCAGCCCGGACAGGAATAGCAATCAGCCCCAGCATTTT. Translating gives CASSPDRNSNQPQHF.

The chain uses TRBV5-1 and TRBJ2-2; 12 bases fit TRBD2. V shed 2 bases, J shed 0 bases, and the junction held 5 bases outside the gene matches. CDR1 SGHRS and CDR2 YFSETQ come from the germline V gene. This CDR3 comprises 18 residues. CDR3: CASSFELAGGTNTGELFF. Written as DNA, the CDR3 is TGCGCCAGCAGCTTCGAACTAGCGGGGGGTACGAACACCGGGGAGCTGTTTTTT.

Comments on this clone: An end of the junction does not agree with germline; a read error may underlie this. This chain uses TRBV6-5 with TRBJ2-2; 7 bases agree with TRBD2. This CDR3 region has 15 residues. Germline V gene lookup returns CDR1 MNHEY and CDR2 SVGAGI. The CDR3 DNA reads as TGTGCCAGCAGCCCCTCTAGAGTAGCGGGCTCCCCGCCGATTTTT. Its translation is CASSPSRVAGSPPIF.

This chain links TRBV10-3 with TRBJ2-7, with 8 bases lining up with TRBD2. Looked up from germline, CDR1 is ENHRY and CDR2 is SYGVKD. The V segment lost 0 bases and the J segment 3 bases; nucleotides outside the gene matches: 7. The CDR3 is 16 residues long. As DNA, the CDR3 is TGTGCCATCAGTGAGTCGAGGGTTAGCGGGGTCTACGAGCAGTACTTC. Translation gives CAISESRVSGVYEQYF.